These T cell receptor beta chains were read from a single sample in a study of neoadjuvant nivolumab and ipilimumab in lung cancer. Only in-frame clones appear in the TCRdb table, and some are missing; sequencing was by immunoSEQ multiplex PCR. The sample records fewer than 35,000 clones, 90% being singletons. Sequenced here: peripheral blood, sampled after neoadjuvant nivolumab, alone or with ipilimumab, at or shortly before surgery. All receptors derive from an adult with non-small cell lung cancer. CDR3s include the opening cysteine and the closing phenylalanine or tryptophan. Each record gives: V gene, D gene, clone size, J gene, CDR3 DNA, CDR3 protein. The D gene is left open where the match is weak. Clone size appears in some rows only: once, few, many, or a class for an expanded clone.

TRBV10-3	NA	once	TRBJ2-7	TGTGCCATCAGGGAGACAAGGGAGCAGTACTTC	CAIRETREQYF
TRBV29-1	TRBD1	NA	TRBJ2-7	TGCAGCGTTAGGGGGGGACAGGGGGCCTACGAGCAGTACTTC	CSVRGGQGAYEQYF
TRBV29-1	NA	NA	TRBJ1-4	TGCAGCGTATCGGTAACTAATGAAAAACTGTTTTTT	CSVSVTNEKLFF
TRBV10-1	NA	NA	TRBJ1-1	TGCGCCAGCAGTGACAGGGGATGGACTGAAGCTTTCTTT	CASSDRGWTEAFF
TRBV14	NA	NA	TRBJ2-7	TGTGCCAGCAGCACGGTTTCCTACGAGCAGTACTTC	CASSTVSYEQYF
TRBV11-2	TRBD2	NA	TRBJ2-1	TGTGCCAGCAGCCCGCCGGGACTAGGCAATGAGCAGTTCTTC	CASSPPGLGNEQFF
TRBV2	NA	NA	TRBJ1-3	TGTGCCAGCAGTGAAAATTTCTCTGGAAACACCATATATTTT	CASSENFSGNTIYF
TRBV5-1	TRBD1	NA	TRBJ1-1	TGCGCCAGCAGCTTGGAGCCAGGGGGCAACACTGAAGCTTTCTTT	CASSLEPGGNTEAFF
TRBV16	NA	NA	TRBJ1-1	TGTGCCAGCAGCCAATCTTTAGGAGCTTTCTTT	CASSQSLGAFF
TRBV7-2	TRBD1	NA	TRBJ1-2	TGTGCCAGCACCCTGGACAGGGCTAACTATGGCTACACCTTC	CASTLDRANYGYTF
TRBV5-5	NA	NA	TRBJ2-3	TGTGCCAGCTTGGAGCAGGGATCGACAGATACGCAGTATTTT	CASLEQGSTDTQYF
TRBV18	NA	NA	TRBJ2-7	TGTGCCAGCTCACCACACGGGGACGAGCAGTACTTC	CASSPHGDEQYF
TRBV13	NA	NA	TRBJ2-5	TGTGCCAGCAGCTTAGGCCTCCGGGCAGATATGGGAGAGACCCAGTACTTC	CASSLGLRADMGETQYF
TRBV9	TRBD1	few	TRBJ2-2	TGTGCCAGCAGCGTAGATGGACAGGGCAGCGGGGAGCTGTTTTTT	CASSVDGQGSGELFF
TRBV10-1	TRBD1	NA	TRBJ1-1	TGCGCCAGCACTAGGGACAGGGGGCGAACCACTGAAGCTTTCTTT	CASTRDRGRTTEAFF
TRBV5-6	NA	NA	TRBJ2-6	TGTGCCAGCAGCACGCCCTCTGGGGCCAACGTCCTGACTTTC	CASSTPSGANVLTF
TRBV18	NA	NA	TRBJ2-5	TGTGCCAGCTCACCACGGGGGGAAGAGACCCAGTACTTC	CASSPRGEETQYF
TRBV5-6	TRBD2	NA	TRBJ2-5	TGTGCCAGCAGCTCGTTAGCGGGGGGGCCGCAGACCCAGTACTTC	CASSSLAGGPQTQYF
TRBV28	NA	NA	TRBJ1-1	TGTGCCAGCAGTTTATATAGTAGGGGAGGGGGCACTGAAGCTTTCTTT	CASSLYSRGGGTEAFF
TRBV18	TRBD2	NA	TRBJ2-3	TGTGCCAGCTCACAAAGACTAGCGGGCACAGATACGCAGTATTTT	CASSQRLAGTDTQYF
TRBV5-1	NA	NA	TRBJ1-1	TGCGCCAGCAGCTTGGCGCGGGGGATGAACACTGAAGCTTTCTTT	CASSLARGMNTEAFF
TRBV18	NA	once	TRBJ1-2	TGTGCCAGCTCACCACGTAAGGGTTTACAATCCTATGGCTACACCTTC	CASSPRKGLQSYGYTF
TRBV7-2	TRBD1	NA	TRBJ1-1	TGTGCCAGCAGCAGACAGGGCTGGAACACTGAAGCTTTCTTT	CASSRQGWNTEAFF
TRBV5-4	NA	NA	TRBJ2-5	TGTGCCAGCAGCTTGGCCGGCGTCCAAGAGACCCAGTACTTC	CASSLAGVQETQYF
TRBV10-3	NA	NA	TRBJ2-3	TGTGCCATCAGTGAGTCCGGCAACACAGATACGCAGTATTTT	CAISESGNTDTQYF
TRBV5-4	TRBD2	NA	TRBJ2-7	TGTGCCAGCAGCTGGGCCACTAGCGGGGTCTACGAGCAGTACTTC	CASSWATSGVYEQYF
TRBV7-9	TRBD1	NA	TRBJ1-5	TGTGCCAGCAGCCCCGGGACAGGGGGCAATCAGCCCCAGCATTTT	CASSPGTGGNQPQHF
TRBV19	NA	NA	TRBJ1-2	TGTGCCAGTAGTATGGGACGGGATTCCTATGGCTACACCTTC	CASSMGRDSYGYTF
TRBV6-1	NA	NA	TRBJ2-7	TGTGCCAGCAGTGAAGCGCTGGGGTACTACGAGCAGTACTTC	CASSEALGYYEQYF
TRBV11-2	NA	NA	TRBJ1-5	TGTGCCAGCAGCCGCGGGAGGGAGTTGCAGCCCCAGCATTTT	CASSRGRELQPQHF
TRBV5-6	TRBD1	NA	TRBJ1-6	TGTGCCAGCAGCTCCCCAGACAGGGGTAGTTCACCCCTCCACTTT	CASSSPDRGSSPLHF
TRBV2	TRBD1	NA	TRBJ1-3	TGTGCCAGCAGTGTGGGACAGGGGAGTGGAAACACCATATATTTT	CASSVGQGSGNTIYF
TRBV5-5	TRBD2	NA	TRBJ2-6	TGTGCCAGCAGCGGACTAGCGGGGGGGCCTGGGGCCAACGTCCTGACTTTC	CASSGLAGGPGANVLTF
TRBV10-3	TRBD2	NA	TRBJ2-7	TGTGCCATCAGCGATGGACTAGCGAATGAGCAGTACTTC	CAISDGLANEQYF
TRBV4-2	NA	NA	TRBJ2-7	TGTGCCAGCAGCCAAGGTGGTCTCGCCTACGAGCAGTACTTC	CASSQGGLAYEQYF
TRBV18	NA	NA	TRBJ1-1	TGTGCCAGCTCCGCCAGGGGGAACACTGAAGCTTTCTTT	CASSARGNTEAFF
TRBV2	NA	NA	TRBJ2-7	TGTGCCAGCAGTGCCGACCGGAGCTCCTACGAGCAGTACTTC	CASSADRSSYEQYF
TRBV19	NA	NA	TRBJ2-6	TGTGCCAGTAGTCCAAGCTCTGGGGCCAACGTCCTGACTTTC	CASSPSSGANVLTF
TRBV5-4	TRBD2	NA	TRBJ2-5	TGTGCCAGCAGCCAGGGACTAGCGGGGAAGGGGGAGACCCAGTACTTC	CASSQGLAGKGETQYF
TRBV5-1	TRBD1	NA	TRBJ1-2	TGCGCCAGCAGCAACGACAGGGGACTCTATGGCTACACCTTC	CASSNDRGLYGYTF
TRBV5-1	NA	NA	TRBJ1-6	TGCGCCAGCAGCTCGCTCGAGGCGGCAAATTCACCCCTCCACTTT	CASSSLEAANSPLHF
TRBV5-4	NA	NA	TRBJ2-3	TGTGCCAGCAGCTTGCGGGGCACAGATACGCAGTATTTT	CASSLRGTDTQYF
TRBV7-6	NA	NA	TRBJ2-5	TGTGCCAGCAGCGTGACACACCAAGAGACCCAGTACTTC	CASSVTHQETQYF
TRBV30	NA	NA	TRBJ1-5	TGTGCCTGGAGTGCCCCCATAGACAGGTCACAGCCCCAGCATTTT	CAWSAPIDRSQPQHF
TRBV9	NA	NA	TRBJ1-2	TGTGCCAGCAGCGTAGGCGACACTCTACGACCTGGCTACACCTTC	CASSVGDTLRPGYTF
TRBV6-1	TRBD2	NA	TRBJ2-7	TGTGCCAGCAGTGAATGGGTGCTAGCGGGGGCCAACTCCTACGAGCAGTACTTC	CASSEWVLAGANSYEQYF
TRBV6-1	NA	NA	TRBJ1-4	TGTGCCAGCAGTGGCGCAGGGCTAGCTGAAAAACTGTTTTTT	CASSGAGLAEKLFF
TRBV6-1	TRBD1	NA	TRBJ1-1	TGTGCCAGCGGCAGGGGGCTGACTGAAGCTTTCTTT	CASGRGLTEAFF
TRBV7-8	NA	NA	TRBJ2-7	TGTGCCAGCACCGCACGCCGGCGCGGTGGGGACTACGAGCAGTACTTC	CASTARRRGGDYEQYF
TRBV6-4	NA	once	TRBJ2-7	TGTGCCAGCAAACAGGAGATTAGCTCCTACGAGCAGTACTTC	CASKQEISSYEQYF
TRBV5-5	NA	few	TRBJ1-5	TGTGCCAGCAGCTACGTGGGGCAGCCCCAGCATTTT	CASSYVGQPQHF
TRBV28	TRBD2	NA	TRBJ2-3	TGTGCCAGCAGTTTACGACCGGGACTAGCGGGGGGGCGTAGAGATACGCAGTATTTT	CASSLRPGLAGGRRDTQYF
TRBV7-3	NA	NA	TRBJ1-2	TGTGCCAGCAGCTTACCCCTCTCAAATGGCTACACCTTC	CASSLPLSNGYTF
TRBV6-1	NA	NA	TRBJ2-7	TGTGCCACCTCACTGGAGGGTAGAGGACAGTACTTC	CATSLEGRGQYF
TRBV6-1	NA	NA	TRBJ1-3	TGTGCCAGCAGTGAGTGGGGCAGACGATCCTCTGGAAACACCATATATTTT	CASSEWGRRSSGNTIYF
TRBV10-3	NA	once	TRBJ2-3	TGTGCCATCAGTCCTGGGTCCTCGAACACAGATACGCAGTATTTT	CAISPGSSNTDTQYF